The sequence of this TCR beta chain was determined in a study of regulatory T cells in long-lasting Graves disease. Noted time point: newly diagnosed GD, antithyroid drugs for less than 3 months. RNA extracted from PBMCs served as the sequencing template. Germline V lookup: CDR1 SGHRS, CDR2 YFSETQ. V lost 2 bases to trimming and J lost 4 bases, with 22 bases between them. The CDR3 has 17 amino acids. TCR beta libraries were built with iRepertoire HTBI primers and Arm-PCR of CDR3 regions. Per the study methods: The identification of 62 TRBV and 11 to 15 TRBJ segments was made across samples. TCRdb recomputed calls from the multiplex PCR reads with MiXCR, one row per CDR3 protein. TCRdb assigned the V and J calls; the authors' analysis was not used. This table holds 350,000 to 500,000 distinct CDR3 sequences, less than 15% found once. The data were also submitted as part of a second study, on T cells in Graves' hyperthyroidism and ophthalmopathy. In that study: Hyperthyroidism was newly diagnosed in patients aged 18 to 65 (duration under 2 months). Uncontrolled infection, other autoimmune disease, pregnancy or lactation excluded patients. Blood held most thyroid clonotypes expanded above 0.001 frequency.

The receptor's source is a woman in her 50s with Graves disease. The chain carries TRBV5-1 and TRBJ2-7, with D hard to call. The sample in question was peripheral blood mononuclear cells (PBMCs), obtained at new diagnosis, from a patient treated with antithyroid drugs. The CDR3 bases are TGCGCCAGCAGCTTCTCGTCTTCAGGCGCCGATCCTTACGAGCAGTACTTC. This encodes CASSFSSSGADPYEQYF.